This T cell receptor (beta chain) is from a study of T cell responses to AZD1222 COVID-19 vaccine. Sequencing was performed with immunoSEQ multiplex PCR; in TCRdb, only in-frame clones are kept and a portion is missing. The sample consists of about 90,000 clones, about 90% of them appearing once. Points on this clone: Antigen: not known.

CDR1 is LGHNA, CDR2 YSLEER, per germline. V was pared by 0 bases and J by 9 bases, with 12 bases of the junction left unmatched. CDR3 length equals 18 residues. Study results and caveats: Within unmutated variant regions lay the reported targets of nearly half of spike-specific TCRs. Females outnumbered males among donors, who were mostly white British; clonal diversity was possibly underestimated. Receipt of two AZD1222 doses was followed by a rise in Spike-specific TCR breadth and depth. Baseline serology detected seropositivity in only a handful of AZD1222 recipients.

V and J are TRBV4-3 and TRBJ1-6; 9 bases align to TRBD1. The sample was peripheral blood, taken on day 0 of MenACWY control vaccination. The clonotype comes from an adult in good health. The CDR3 DNA is TGCGCCAGCAGCCAAGATTGGGGACAGGGTTTTCTGGGTTCACCCCTCCACTTT. Encoded protein: CASSQDWGQGFLGSPLHF.